The present T cell receptor beta chain was sequenced within a study of blood T cell repertoires in COVID-19. V trimming: 4 bases; J trimming: 4 bases; junction bases outside the gene matches: 0. This CDR3 has 12 amino acids. Per the study methods: It was from reference gene primer amplification that nucleated cell counts were estimated. The assay was immunoSEQ multiplex PCR, and TCRdb's table has in-frame clones only and misses some. The D gene and trimming were derived from the DNA, and the V and J assignments and clone size from that table. The data show more than 110,000 clones, around 85% seen once.

The chain recombines TRBV12-3 or TRBV12-4 with TRBJ1-2; TRBD1 matches at 7 bases. This TCR came from a man aged 50 or older with acute or convalescent COVID-19. Specimen: peripheral blood. Here the CDR3 reads CASSSGGYGYTF. CDR3 DNA sequence: TGTGCCAGCAGTTCAGGGGGCTATGGCTACACCTTC.